A selection of T cell receptor beta chains follows, all from one sample in a study of sequential checkpoint blockade in melanoma. The protocol was immunoSEQ multiplex PCR, while the TCRdb copy is restricted to in-frame clones and leaves out a portion. The table lists 35,000 to 40,000 clones, about 30% of them singletons, with roughly 1.5% in the top ten. Sequencing used tumor tissue (inferred from file names), obtained from a patient given nivolumab and ipilimumab in sequence. The receptors originated from a human donor with melanoma. The conserved cysteine and the conserved F or W are not part of the CDR3 here. For some rows the clone size is stated as once, few or many, or as a class when expanded; others skip it.

V	J	size	CDR3
TRBV14	TRBJ2-1	.	ASSQGRRTYNEQF
TRBV11-3	TRBJ1-6	.	ASSRDRGNSPLH
TRBV6-8	TRBJ1-4	.	ASLDRRGKLF
TRBV9	TRBJ2-5	.	ASRIDREGGTQY
TRBV9	TRBJ2-3	many	ASSATGDTTDTQY
TRBV11-3	TRBJ1-4	many	ASSPNGRGNEKLF
TRBV25-1	TRBJ2-1	.	ASSPGTGLYNEQF
TRBV15	TRBJ2-1	few	ATSTKGQTSYNEQF
TRBV5-1	TRBJ2-3	.	ASSLLPPGQGADTQY
TRBV19	TRBJ1-1	.	ASSGGSVTEAF
TRBV6-8	TRBJ2-3	.	ASSKASGTFTDTQY
TRBV28	TRBJ1-5	.	ASSLIGINQPQH
TRBV4-1	TRBJ2-7	.	ASSQDKPWDYEQY
TRBV11-3	TRBJ2-1	few	ASSSLWDRGFNEQF
TRBV6-8	TRBJ2-7	many	ASSYMASGEQY
TRBV19	TRBJ2-3	few	ASGTSVLTDTQY
TRBV7-1	TRBJ1-4	.	ASSAKRGEKLF
TRBV6-8	TRBJ1-3	.	ASGGLDGNTIY
TRBV19	TRBJ2-7	.	ASSRLSGEQY
TRBV5-1	TRBJ2-3	once	ASSSYGTSGSTDTQY